Shown below are 4 T cell receptor beta chains from a single sample sequenced in a study of cytomegalovirus exposure and HLA in healthy donors. Vbeta (60) and Jbeta (13) primers were used in the PCR. Sequencing was performed with immunoSEQ multiplex PCR; in TCRdb, only in-frame clones are kept and a portion is missing. The repertoire holds about 160,000 clones, with under 85% as singletons. The sequenced sample consisted of PBMCs. These TCRs come from a woman in her twenties or thirties in good health and CMV-seronegative.

This rearrangement joins TRBV2 to TRBJ1-4; D not certain. With 5 bases removed from V and 4 bases from J, the gap between germline ends came to 14 bases. Looked up from germline, CDR1 is SNHLY and CDR2 is FYNNEI. There are 15 residues in the CDR3. The CDR3: CASSFCLPSNEKLFF. The CDR3, as DNA: TGTGCCAGCAGTTTTTGCCTCCCCAGTAATGAAAAACTGTTTTTT.

The V gene is TRBV5-1, the J gene TRBJ1-1, with no clear D. CDR3 length: 14 amino acids. Germline V gene sequence: CDR1 SGHRS, CDR2 YFSETQ. V was pared by 1 base and J by 6 bases, with 13 bases between. Here the CDR3 DNA reads TGCGCCAGCAGCTTGAATCCACAGTCCCCTGAAGCTTTCTTT. Translating gives CASSLNPQSPEAFF.

The chain uses TRBV6-1 and TRBJ2-5; no clear D. From germline, CDR1 is MNHNS and CDR2 SASEGT. CDR3 length: 15 amino acids. The V end was cut by 3 bases, the J end by 9 bases, with 20 bases between. The CDR3 loop reads CASSDHVAASAAQYF. The CDR3 DNA is TGTGCCAGCAGTGACCATGTAGCCGCCTCGGCGGCCCAGTACTTC.

V and J are TRBV4-1 and TRBJ1-2; 7 bases are a match to TRBD1. The CDR3 spans 13 residues. Trimming removed 5 bases from V and 8 bases from J; junction bases left unmatched: 8. The V gene's germline CDR1 is MGHRA and CDR2 YSYEKL. In DNA form, the CDR3 reads TGCGCCAGCAGCAACTACGACAGGGACGGCTACACCTTC. Translation gives CASSNYDRDGYTF.